The 30 T cell receptor beta chains presented below share a single source sample, sequenced in a study of blood T cell repertoires in COVID-19. The protocol was immunoSEQ multiplex PCR, while the TCRdb copy is restricted to in-frame clones and leaves out a portion. The sample records about 200,000 clones, 87% being singletons. The sequencing input was peripheral blood. Receptors originate from a man aged 55-75 years with active or convalescent COVID-19.

A word on this clone: A read error may produce the germline difference seen at one junction end. J is TRBJ2-7 and V is TRBV6-5; D is unresolved. This CDR3 contains 13 residues. Germline CDR1 reads MNHEY; CDR2 reads SVGAGI. The chain's CDR3 is CASRQWAEEGVNF. CDR3 sequence (DNA): TGTGCCAGCAGACAGTGGGCAGAAGAAGGTGTGAACTTC.

The V and J genes are TRBV6-6 and TRBJ1-6; no clear D gene. From germline, CDR1 is MNHNY and CDR2 SVGAGI (reference sequence). CDR3 length: 16 residues. Deletions cut 6 bases from V and 8 bases from J, with 20 bases between. This CDR3 is CASRSRTGIGDSPLHF. DNA of the CDR3: TGTGCCAGCAGATCTCGGACGGGGATTGGGGATTCACCCCTCCACTTT.

The DNA for the CDR3 is TGTGCCAGCAGCAAAGGAGGCGAGCGGGGGGCAGTAGGAGATACGCAGTATTTT. It translates to CASSKGGERGAVGDTQYF. This rearrangement joins TRBV21-1 to TRBJ2-3; the table calls TRBD2, which could not be checked here. TRBV21-1 is a pseudogene segment. This CDR3 region has 18 residues.

The chain is built from TRBV18 and TRBJ1-5; 7 positions match TRBD1. The V gene end was trimmed by 6 bases and the J gene end by 15 bases; junction bases not matched to a gene: 17. Per the germline V gene, CDR1 is KGHSH and CDR2 is LQKENI. The CDR3 extends over 14 amino acids. The CDR3, as DNA: TGTGCCAGCTCGACACAAAACCAGGGGGTGGATATGCATTTT. Translated, it gives CASSTQNQGVDMHF.

The CDR3 reads CASSETRGEGYGYTF. Here the CDR3 DNA reads TGTGCCAGCAGTGAAACCAGGGGCGAGGGCTATGGCTACACCTTC. The V and J genes are TRBV25-1 and TRBJ1-2; D might be TRBD1 (6 bases). The ends were cut back, 2 bases at V and 4 bases at J, with 14 bases in the middle. The CDR3 sequence is 15 residues long. The germline V gene has CDR1 MGHDK and CDR2 SYGVNS.

V and J are TRBV5-1 and TRBJ2-7, with D possibly being TRBD2 (5 bases). V lost 0 bases and J lost 5, with 6 bases in between. The CDR3 runs 12 residues. Germline V CDR1 and CDR2: SGHRS, YFSETQ. This CDR3 is CASSLAGDEQYF. The CDR3 nucleotides are TGCGCCAGCAGCTTGGCCGGGGACGAGCAGTACTTC.

This chain connects TRBV18 to TRBJ1-1, with D possibly TRBD1 on 5 matching bases. Germline lookup yields CDR1 KGHSH and CDR2 LQKENI. Trimming removed 0 bases at V and 0 bases at J, with 14 bases between. The CDR3 runs 17 residues. CDR3 sequence (DNA): TGTGCCAGCTCACCACCGTTGGCAGGGCTCGTGAACACTGAAGCTTTCTTT. It yields the protein CASSPPLAGLVNTEAFF. The full variable domain, in which reference TRBV18 and TRBJ1-1 provide the parts outside the CDR3, is NAGVMQNPRHLVRRRGQEARLRCSPMKGHSHVYWYRQLPEEGLKFMVYLQKENIIDESGMPKERFSAEFPKEGPSILRIQQVVRGDSAAYFCASSPPLAGLVNTEAFFGQGTRLTVV.

CDR3: CASSTDSGEQYF. Written as DNA, the CDR3 is TGTGCCAGCAGCACGGACAGTGGCGAGCAGTACTTC. The chain is built from TRBV5-4 and TRBJ2-7; D is possibly TRBD1 (6 bases). V was shortened by 4 bases and J by 6 bases, with 11 bases between the two germline ends. This CDR3 is 12 amino acids long. The germline CDR1 and CDR2 sequences are SGHNT and YYREEE (reference sequence).

The chain joins TRBV5-1 to TRBJ1-1; D perhaps matches TRBD1 (5 bases). Trimming removed 4 bases from V and 3 bases from J, with 13 bases in between. The CDR3 runs to 14 residues. The germline gives CDR1 SGHRS, CDR2 YFSETQ. CDR3 sequence: CASSLLWGDTEAFF. The CDR3 bases are TGCGCCAGCAGCCTCCTGTGGGGGGACACTGAAGCTTTCTTT.

The chain combines TRBV11-3 with TRBJ2-1; D not resolved. The CDR3 consists of 12 residues. Germline values: CDR1 SGHNT, CDR2 YENEEA. V was cut by 2 bases and J by 7 bases, with 6 bases left in between. CDR3 region: CASSLIGNEQFF. The CDR3 region has the DNA TGTGCCAGCAGCTTAATCGGGAATGAGCAGTTCTTC.

This clone appeared a few times. The genes are TRBV10-3 and TRBJ1-2; no clear D gene. Trimming shortened V by 0 bases and J by 1 base, and 9 bases separated the two germline ends. This CDR3 has 15 residues. Looked up from germline, CDR1 is ENHRY and CDR2 is SYGVKD. The CDR3 reads CAISESVNSNYGYTF. The CDR3 DNA reads as TGTGCCATCAGTGAGTCCGTGAACAGTAACTATGGCTACACCTTC.

The chain combines TRBV2 with TRBJ2-3; D possibly corresponds to TRBD1 (5 bases). This CDR3 has 15 residues. The germline V gene has CDR1 SNHLY and CDR2 FYNNEI. V was trimmed by 2 bases and J by 3 bases, leaving 12 bases between them. The chain's CDR3 is CASSESQGSTDTQYF. The CDR3 DNA reads as TGTGCCAGCAGTGAAAGTCAGGGATCGACAGATACGCAGTATTTT. Variable domain in full (rest from reference TRBV2 and TRBJ2-3): EPEVTQTPSHQVTQMGQEVILRCVPISNHLYFYWYRQILGQKVEFLVSFYNNEISEKSEIFDDQFSVERPDGSNFTLKIRSTKLEDSAMYFCASSESQGSTDTQYFGPGTRLTVL.

The rearrangement uses TRBV10-3 and TRBJ1-6; TRBD1 matches at 8 bases. CDR1 and CDR2 from the germline V gene are ENHRY and SYGVKD. This CDR3 spans 16 amino acids. V was clipped by 2 bases and J by 10 bases; unmatched bases: 10. The CDR3 loop reads CAISEKAGGLSSPLHF. CDR3 in DNA: TGTGCCATCAGTGAGAAGGCAGGGGGCTTAAGCTCACCCCTCCACTTT.

The V call is TRBV19, the J call TRBJ2-1; 14 nucleotides align to TRBD2. The CDR3 is 16 amino acids. The V segment lost 4 bases and the J segment 6 bases; nucleotides outside the gene matches: 5. Germline CDR1 LNHDA, CDR2 SQIVND (reference sequence). The CDR3 loop is CASSRRLAGGSNEQFF. The CDR3 bases are TGTGCCAGTAGTAGGAGACTAGCGGGGGGGTCCAATGAGCAGTTCTTC.

The chain couples TRBV2 to TRBJ2-5; the match to TRBD1 covers 9 bases. There are 15 residues in the CDR3. CDR1 is SNHLY and CDR2 is FYNNEI in the germline V gene. V dropped 3 bases and J dropped 4; count of bases not matched to a gene: 6. The CDR3 DNA follows: TGTGCCAGCAGTGAGGTGGGACAGGGTGGAGAGACCCAGTACTTC. Translated: CASSEVGQGGETQYF.

This clone was counted a single time. The gene calls are TRBV3-1 (or the pseudogene TRBV3-2) and TRBJ2-2, with 7 bases lining up with TRBD2. The trim removed 4 bases at V and 7 bases at J, leaving 3 bases unmatched. The germline V gene has CDR1 LGHDT and CDR2 YNNKEL (reference sequence). The CDR3 length is 13 residues. CDR3 amino acids: CASSPGEGGELFF. CDR3 in DNA: TGTGCCAGCAGCCCGGGGGAGGGCGGGGAGCTGTTTTTT.

V is TRBV4-1 and J is TRBJ1-6; TRBD1 might be the D (5 bases). Germline-derived CDR1 and CDR2 are MGHRA and YSYEKL. The CDR3 covers 13 residues. V was trimmed by 3 bases and J by 10 bases, leaving 10 bases between them. CDR3 in amino acids: CASSHPGDSPLHF. The CDR3 bases are TGCGCCAGCAGCCATCCGGGGGACTCACCCCTCCACTTT.

The chain links TRBV5-1 to TRBJ2-1; 7 bases align to TRBD1. The V and J ends lost 0 bases and 3 bases, in that order; junction bases with no gene match: 6. Germline V lookup: CDR1 SGHRS, CDR2 YFSETQ. The CDR3 runs 16 residues. The CDR3 DNA reads as TGCGCCAGCAGCTTGGGAGACAGGGAAGGCTACAATGAGCAGTTCTTC. Protein sequence: CASSLGDREGYNEQFF.

The chain uses TRBV2 and TRBJ2-5; the match to TRBD2 covers 11 bases. Germline assignment: CDR1 SNHLY and CDR2 FYNNEI. The J segment lost 4 bases and the V segment lost 6 bases, leaving 10 bases of the junction unmatched. The CDR3 sequence is 16 residues long. The CDR3 DNA reads TGTGCCAGCAGACCGGAACTAGCGGGGGAGTCAGAGACCCAGTACTTC. Its translation: CASRPELAGESETQYF.

This clone was seen only once. The J gene is TRBJ1-2, the V gene TRBV6-5; D ambiguous. Looked up from germline, CDR1 is MNHEY and CDR2 is SVGAGI. Trimming shortened V by 5 bases and J by 0 bases, and 13 bases separated the two germline ends. This CDR3 is 15 amino acids long. CDR3 in DNA: TGTGCCAGCAGTCCTCAACAAGGAGCTAACTATGGCTACACCTTC. Its translation: CASSPQQGANYGYTF.

V is TRBV5-1 and J is TRBJ2-5; the D gene is possibly TRBD2 (5 bases). The germline gives CDR1 SGHRS, CDR2 YFSETQ. This CDR3 comprises 15 residues. The V gene lost 0 bases and the J gene lost 6 bases, with 15 bases spanning the gap. The CDR3 DNA sequence: TGCGCCAGCAGCTTGGATACTAGTGTCTTAAAGACCCAGTACTTC. Protein sequence: CASSLDTSVLKTQYF.

Written as DNA, the CDR3 is TGCGCCAGCAGCCTGCGACCAGGGGGGAATTCACCCCTCCACTTT. Its protein product is CASSLRPGGNSPLHF. V and J are TRBV4-1 and TRBJ1-6; 7 bases align to TRBD1. V was pared by 4 bases and J by 7 bases, with 7 bases of the junction left unmatched. This CDR3 is built from 15 residues. The germline V gene encodes CDR1 MGHRA and CDR2 YSYEKL.

V and J are TRBV15 and TRBJ2-1; no firm D call. Trimming removed 2 bases at V and 0 bases at J, with 11 bases between. CDR1 and CDR2 (germline): LNHNV, YYDKDF (reference sequence). The CDR3 is made up of 16 amino acids. The DNA of the CDR3 is TGTGCCACCAGCAGATCAGAGGCACGCTCCTACAATGAGCAGTTCTTC. It codes for CATSRSEARSYNEQFF.

V usage is TRBV7-9 and J usage is TRBJ1-1; the match to TRBD1 covers 12 bases. This CDR3 region has 17 residues. Germline CDR1 is SEHNR and CDR2 is FQNEAQ (reference sequence). After removal of 1 base from V and 4 bases from J, the junction contained 7 bases not matched to a gene. CDR3 region: CASSLGGTGGMATEAFF. Written as DNA, the CDR3 is TGTGCCAGCAGCTTAGGCGGGACAGGGGGCATGGCCACTGAAGCTTTCTTT.

The chain couples TRBV11-2 to TRBJ2-1, with 7 bases that match TRBD1. The V segment lost 1 base and the J segment 8 bases; nucleotides outside the gene matches: 8. Germline V gene lookup returns CDR1 SGHAT and CDR2 FQNNGV. This CDR3 is 15 amino acids long. The CDR3 here is CASSLAGGPSHEQFF. CDR3 DNA sequence: TGTGCCAGCAGCTTAGCAGGGGGACCCAGCCATGAGCAGTTCTTC. Filled out from reference TRBV11-2 and TRBJ2-1, the complete variable domain reads EAGVAQSPRYKIIEKRQSVAFWCNPISGHATLYWYQQILGQGPKLLIQFQNNGVVDDSQLPKDRFSAERLKGVDSTLKIQPAKLEDSAVYLCASSLAGGPSHEQFFGPGTRLTVL.

The chain uses TRBV2 and TRBJ1-4, with 9 bases identical to TRBD1. Germline V CDR1 and CDR2: SNHLY, FYNNEI. Trimming at V came to 9 bases and at J to 8 bases, leaving 10 bases not matched to a gene. The CDR3 spans 14 residues. The CDR3 here is CASTPGQGEEKLFF. CDR3 nucleotide sequence: TGTGCCAGTACACCGGGACAGGGAGAGGAAAAACTGTTTTTT.

This chain links TRBV10-3 with TRBJ2-3; 7 bases are shared with TRBD2. Germline-derived CDR1 and CDR2 are ENHRY and SYGVKD. J gave up 1 base and V 11 bases, and 15 bases lay outside the gene matches. The CDR3 extends over 16 amino acids. The CDR3 loop is CAAGAGEGEGTDTQYF. Here the CDR3 DNA reads TGTGCCGCTGGAGCCGGGGAGGGCGAGGGCACAGATACGCAGTATTTT.

This rearrangement joins TRBV5-1 to TRBJ2-7; 8 nucleotides align to TRBD2. CDR3 length: 14 amino acids. The V gene's germline CDR1 is SGHRS and CDR2 YFSETQ. V trimming: 3 bases; J trimming: 2 bases; junction bases outside the gene matches: 4. CDR3 in DNA: TGCGCCAGCAGCTCTAGCGGGTCCCCCTACGAGCAGTACTTC. Residues: CASSSSGSPYEQYF.

This rearrangement joins TRBV7-9 to TRBJ2-1; TRBD2 matches 15 bases. The CDR3 sequence is 17 residues long. From germline, CDR1 is SEHNR and CDR2 FQNEAQ (reference sequence). V dropped 5 bases and J dropped 5; count of bases not matched to a gene: 7. This CDR3 is CASSPGLAGGHDNEQFF. The CDR3 nucleotides read TGTGCCAGCAGCCCAGGACTAGCGGGGGGGCACGACAATGAGCAGTTCTTC.

V gene TRBV19 combines with J gene TRBJ1-1; D might be TRBD1 (5 bases). The V gene's germline CDR1 is LNHDA and CDR2 SQIVND (reference sequence). This CDR3 region has 16 residues. Trimming took off 0 bases at V and 1 base at J, with 12 bases between the two ends. CDR3 region: CASSIDREGSNTEAFF. CDR3 nucleotides: TGTGCCAGTAGTATAGATCGGGAGGGGTCGAACACTGAAGCTTTCTTT.